What follows describes a single TCR beta chain. The data were obtained in a study of shared clonotypes between healthy human individuals. Looking at the study overall: Sampling drew on donors who were two women and three men aged 18 to 49.

CD45RO-negative CD8 cells positively selected for CCR7 made up the naive population, which excluded terminally differentiated effector memory CD45RA+ cells. Sequencing used immunoSEQ multiplex PCR; TCRdb keeps in-frame clones, though not all of them. The sample consists of some 600,000 clones, roughly 96% of them appearing once. Sequencing input: naive CD8+ T cells sorted from blood. The source is a young woman in good health.

In nucleotides, the CDR3 is TGTGCCAGCAGCCTAAACTCCTACGAGCAGTACTTC. This gives the protein CASSLNSYEQYF. The chain couples TRBV5-8 to TRBJ2-7; the D is unclear. V was cut by 4 bases and J by 0 bases, with 5 bases left in between. This CDR3 has 12 residues. Germline loops: CDR1 SGHTS, CDR2 YDEGEE.